The 18 T cell receptor beta chains below all came from one sample that was sequenced in a study of cytomegalovirus exposure and HLA in healthy donors. The study ran its PCR with 60 Vbeta and 13 Jbeta primers. Some clones are missing from TCRdb's copy, which holds only in-frame ones; the method was immunoSEQ multiplex PCR. This table holds around 240,000 clones, about 81% found once. Sequencing was carried out using PBMCs. These TCRs come from a woman between 35 and 50 years old in good health and CMV-seropositive.

This chain uses TRBV7-9 with TRBJ2-7; TRBD2 matches 8 bases. Germline trimming cut 2 bases from V and 8 bases from J; bases unmatched to any gene: 17. The CDR3 totals 17 residues. CDR1 and CDR2 (germline): SEHNR, FQNEAQ (reference sequence). The CDR3 DNA follows: TGTGCCAGCAGCTTACCCCCCCGCTCTAGCGGGTTTACGAAGCAGTACTTC. As protein: CASSLPPRSSGFTKQYF.

This chain joins TRBV9 and TRBJ2-3; 8 nucleotides agree with TRBD2. Trimming at V came to 4 bases and at J to 4 bases, leaving 11 bases not matched to a gene. Per the germline V gene, CDR1 is SGDLS and CDR2 is YYNGEE. The CDR3 contains 16 residues. For the CDR3, the DNA is TGTGCCAGCAGCCCGGGGGGGGGAGGGCCGTCAGATACGCAGTATTTT. It yields the protein CASSPGGGGPSDTQYF. Variable domain in full (rest from reference TRBV9 and TRBJ2-3): DSGVTQTPKHLITATGQRVTLRCSPRSGDLSVYWYQQSLDQGLQFLIQYYNGEERAKGNILERFSAQQFPDLHSELNLSSLELGDSALYFCASSPGGGGPSDTQYFGPGTRLTVL.

V and J are TRBV7-9 and TRBJ1-5; possibly TRBD1 for D (6 bases). CDR3 length equals 14 residues. V lost 1 base and J lost 4, with 8 bases in between. Germline V gives CDR1 SEHNR, CDR2 FQNEAQ (reference sequence). CDR3 in DNA: TGTGCCAGCAGCTTAGGGGGGCGAAATCAGCCCCAGCATTTT. This translates into CASSLGGRNQPQHF.

The chain carries TRBV5-1 and TRBJ2-7; TRBD1 matches at 12 bases. CDR3 length equals 16 residues. Trimming at V came to 0 bases and at J to 5 bases, leaving 6 bases not matched to a gene. From germline, CDR1 is SGHRS and CDR2 YFSETQ. The CDR3 loop is CASSLAGTGGENEQYF. The CDR3 DNA reads TGCGCCAGCAGCTTGGCCGGGACAGGGGGCGAAAACGAGCAGTACTTC.

This sequence joins TRBV18 and TRBJ2-2; no reliable D call. V was pared by 3 bases and J by 6 bases, with 14 bases between. In germline, CDR1 is KGHSH, CDR2 LQKENI. This CDR3 is built from 15 residues. The chain's CDR3 is CASSPPGVESGELFF. The CDR3 DNA reads as TGTGCCAGCTCACCTCCGGGTGTTGAGTCCGGGGAGCTGTTTTTT.

The chain recombines TRBV18 with TRBJ2-1; a weak D match, TRBD2 (5 bases). Germline values: CDR1 KGHSH, CDR2 LQKENI. This CDR3 spans 12 amino acids. V lost 4 bases and J lost 9, with 10 bases in between. CDR3 DNA: TGTGCCAGCTCACTTGGGGAGAGTGAGCAGTTCTTC. It translates to CASSLGESEQFF. The whole variable domain, filled in from reference TRBV18 and TRBJ2-1, reads NAGVMQNPRHLVRRRGQEARLRCSPMKGHSHVYWYRQLPEEGLKFMVYLQKENIIDESGMPKERFSAEFPKEGPSILRIQQVVRGDSAAYFCASSLGESEQFFGPGTRLTVL.

The chain has TRBV18 and TRBJ1-2; tentative D call: TRBD1 (6 bases). The CDR3 is 16 amino acids. V shed 2 bases and J shed 3 bases, with 16 bases lying between them. CDR1 and CDR2 from the germline V gene are KGHSH and LQKENI. In DNA form, the CDR3 reads TGTGCCAGCTCACCAGTACCCCAGGGGTATGACTATGGCTACACCTTC. As protein: CASSPVPQGYDYGYTF.

The chain couples TRBV11-2 to TRBJ2-3; D unresolved. Germline CDR1 is SGHAT and CDR2 is FQNNGV. V lost 1 base to trimming and J lost 2 bases, with 7 bases between them. The CDR3 contains 14 residues. The CDR3 DNA reads as TGTGCCAGCAGCTTAGGTTCTAACACAGATACGCAGTATTTT. It translates to CASSLGSNTDTQYF.

The chain uses TRBV11-2 and TRBJ1-6; D is undetermined. This CDR3 has 13 amino acids. Germline lookup yields CDR1 SGHAT and CDR2 FQNNGV. Trimming took 5 bases from V and 3 from J, leaving 5 bases between them. This CDR3 is CASSPHYNSPLHF. The DNA for the CDR3 is TGTGCCAGCAGCCCCCACTATAATTCACCCCTCCACTTT.

The chain uses TRBV9 and TRBJ2-1; D unclear. V lost 4 bases to trimming and J lost 0 bases, with 8 bases between them. The CDR3 has 14 residues. Germline loops: CDR1 SGDLS, CDR2 YYNGEE. The CDR3 protein is CASSPGGSYNEQFF. CDR3 in DNA: TGTGCCAGCAGCCCAGGTGGCTCCTACAATGAGCAGTTCTTC.

The V and J genes are TRBV4-3 and TRBJ1-4; D is undetermined. Trimming shortened V by 0 bases and J by 4 bases, and 12 bases separated the two germline ends. Germline CDR1 is LGHNA and CDR2 is YSLEER. This CDR3 is built from 16 residues. In DNA form, the CDR3 reads TGCGCCAGCAGCCAAGATTTGCGGCCCCGTAATGAAAAACTGTTTTTT. This codes for CASSQDLRPRNEKLFF.

The gene calls are TRBV19 and TRBJ2-1, with TRBD1 matching 8 bases. V gave up 7 bases and J gave up 2 bases; unmatched junction bases: 7. CDR1 LNHDA and CDR2 SQIVND come from the germline V gene (reference sequence). This CDR3 has 15 amino acids. The CDR3 is CASIGTGATYNEQFF. The CDR3 DNA reads as TGTGCCAGTATAGGGACAGGAGCAACCTACAATGAGCAGTTCTTC.

The V call is TRBV7-9, the J call TRBJ1-2; the D is unclear. The CDR3 covers 16 residues. The ends were cut back, 2 bases at V and 4 bases at J, with 17 bases in the middle. Germline V gene lookup returns CDR1 SEHNR and CDR2 FQNEAQ (reference sequence). The CDR3 DNA sequence: TGTGCCAGCAGCTTACCGGAGACGATGGCCCTCTATGGCTACACCTTC. Protein product: CASSLPETMALYGYTF. The full variable domain, in which reference TRBV7-9 and TRBJ1-2 provide the parts outside the CDR3, is DTGVSQNPRHKITKRGQNVTFRCDPISEHNRLYWYRQTLGQGPEFLTYFQNEAQLEKSRLLSDRFSAERPKGSFSTLEIQRTEQGDSAMYLCASSLPETMALYGYTFGSGTRLTVV.

This chain joins TRBV19 and TRBJ2-3; 7 bases are a match to TRBD1. The V segment lost 6 bases and the J segment 5 bases; nucleotides outside the gene matches: 5. This CDR3 region has 13 residues. Germline V gene data show CDR1 as LNHDA and CDR2 as SQIVND (reference sequence). CDR3 protein: CASSRDSLDTQYF. As DNA, the CDR3 is TGTGCCAGTAGCAGGGACAGTTTAGATACGCAGTATTTT.

This clone showed up just a few times. The CDR3 DNA sequence: TGTGCCAGCAGTTTATGGAGCCTCTACACCTTC. It yields the protein CASSLWSLYTF. The V call is TRBV28, the J call TRBJ1-2; no firm D call. V lost 0 bases to trimming and J lost 10 bases, with 6 bases between them. The CDR3 sequence is 11 residues long. The germline V gene has CDR1 MDHEN and CDR2 SYDVKM.

The chain joins TRBV9 to TRBJ2-4, with 9 bases that match TRBD2. The germline V gene encodes CDR1 SGDLS and CDR2 YYNGEE. J lost 6 bases, V lost 4 bases, and 11 bases had no gene match. The CDR3 contains 16 residues. The CDR3 reads CASSPKGGRGGNIQYF. The CDR3 DNA reads TGTGCCAGCAGCCCGAAGGGGGGGCGGGGGGGAAACATTCAGTACTTC.

This clone was counted only a few times. The rearrangement links TRBV4-3 to TRBJ2-3, with TRBD1 matching 9 bases. CDR1 and CDR2 (germline): LGHNA, YSLEER. The V gene end was trimmed by 0 bases and the J gene end by 9 bases; junction bases not matched to a gene: 4. The CDR3 loop spans 14 amino acids. This CDR3 reads CASSQDGGTGTQYF. Written as DNA, the CDR3 is TGCGCCAGCAGCCAAGATGGAGGGACAGGGACGCAGTATTTT.

This clone was detected once. The chain is built from TRBV20-1 and TRBJ1-1; D ambiguous. Per germline, CDR1 DFQATT and CDR2 SNEGSKA (reference sequence). This CDR3 has 11 residues. V dropped 6 bases and J dropped 1 base, with 6 bases sitting between them. CDR3 bases: TGCAGTGCGTCAGAGAACACTGAAGCTTTCTTT. Translation: CSASENTEAFF.